This T cell receptor beta chain was recorded in a study of blood T cell repertoires in COVID-19. Study information: PBMCs, B-cell-depleted T cells, or T cells were the source of the cDNA or gDNA that made up the material.

CDR3 length equals 12 residues. V lost 10 bases, J lost 10 bases, and 7 bases stayed unmatched. Germline CDR1 and CDR2: LGHDT and YNNKEL (reference sequence). Original processing notes: Amplification with reference gene primers provided the estimates of nucleated cell counts. The repertoire was sequenced with immunoSEQ multiplex PCR; TCRdb's copy has only in-frame clones and lacks some. V and J calls and clone size are as listed in that table; D and trimming were resolved from the DNA. The table records roughly 150,000 clones, 80% to 85% of them present only once. Sequencing was performed on peripheral blood. The sequence was obtained from an older man with active or convalescent COVID-19. This chain links TRBV3-1 (or the pseudogene TRBV3-2) with TRBJ2-2, with 9 bases lining up with TRBD2. This chain's CDR3 is CATLAGDEELFF. For the CDR3, the DNA is TGTGCCACCTTAGCGGGAGACGAGGAGCTGTTTTTT.